The entry that follows covers one T cell receptor beta chain sequence. Germline V CDR1 and CDR2: DFQATT, SNEGSKA (reference sequence). This CDR3 has 14 residues. V lost 2 bases, J lost 3 bases, and 10 bases lay in between. MiXCR, applied by TCRdb to the RT-PCR reads, yields one record per CDR3 protein. The data hold about 700,000 distinct CDR3 sequences, with approximately 15% observed a single time. The V call is TRBV20-1, the J call TRBJ2-2; D is possibly TRBD1 or TRBD2 (6 bases each). The sequence was collected from a female donor in good health, serving as a healthy control. Sequenced input: memory CD4+ T cells from blood. In DNA, the CDR3 is TGCAGTGCTAGAAAGGGGGGTGACACCGGGGAGCTGTTTTTT. This encodes CSARKGGDTGELFF.